This TCR beta chain was recorded in a study of T cell responses to AZD1222 COVID-19 vaccine. CDR1 is MNHEY, CDR2 SMNVEV, per germline (reference sequence). This CDR3 comprises 13 residues. V lost 2 bases, J lost 4 bases, and 5 bases lay in between. The assay was immunoSEQ multiplex PCR, and TCRdb's table has in-frame clones only and misses some. The sample lists about 45,000 clones, over 70% occurring once. Sequences were derived from peripheral blood, sampled 28 days after the second AZD1222 dose. This clonotype originated in an adult who received the AZD1222 COVID-19 vaccine. This sequence joins TRBV27 and TRBJ2-2, with D hard to call. CDR3 amino acids: CASSLALTGELFF. CDR3 in DNA: TGTGCCAGCAGTTTAGCCCTCACCGGGGAGCTGTTTTTT.